Following are 19 T cell receptor beta chains from one sample sequenced in a study of OX40 agonist ivuxolimab in advanced cancers. Assay: immunoSEQ multiplex PCR; the TCRdb copy retains only in-frame clones and omits some. The data contain under 85,000 clones, over 75% of them seen just once; the ten biggest clones take up about 0.68%. The starting material was CD4+ or CD8+ T cells sorted from blood, obtained in a trial of the OX40 agonist ivuxolimab. The receptor source for this set is an adult with an advanced solid tumor such as melanoma, head and neck, liver or kidney cancer.

The chain joins TRBV12-2 to TRBJ2-7; the table calls TRBD2, which could not be checked here. TRBV12-2 is a pseudogene. CDR3 size: 14 residues. The CDR3 protein is CASRIPNRGYEQYF. In nucleotides, the CDR3 is TGTGCAAGTCGGATTCCCAACCGAGGCTACGAGCAGTACTTC.

The chain has TRBV7-2 and TRBJ2-7; D not resolved. CDR3 length: 12 amino acids. Trimming stripped 4 bases from V and 6 bases from J, with 10 bases between. Germline loops: CDR1 SGHTA, CDR2 FQGNSA. CDR3 region: CASSYSWGEQYF. The DNA of the CDR3 is TGTGCCAGCAGCTACTCGTGGGGCGAGCAGTACTTC. Based on the CDR3 plus reference TRBV7-2 and TRBJ2-7, the full variable domain is GAGVSQSPSNKVTEKGKDVELRCDPISGHTALYWYRQSLGQGLEFLIYFQGNSAPDKSGLPSDRFSAERTGGSVSTLTIQRTQQEDSAVYLCASSYSWGEQYFGPGTRLTVT.

V and J are TRBV10-2 and TRBJ1-5; possible D gene TRBD1, 5 bases. This CDR3 comprises 18 residues. Germline V gene data show CDR1 as WSHSY and CDR2 as SAAADI. The V end was cut by 2 bases, the J end by 0 bases, with 17 bases between. DNA of the CDR3: TGCGCCAGCAGTGAGCTCGTTTCGACAGTGGATAGCAATCAGCCCCAGCATTTT. Amino acid sequence: CASSELVSTVDSNQPQHF.

The chain joins TRBV6-5 to TRBJ2-7, with D possibly being TRBD1 (6 bases). The germline gives CDR1 MNHEY, CDR2 SVGAGI. V lost 0 bases and J lost 4, with 10 bases in between. The CDR3 loop spans 14 amino acids. CDR3 sequence (DNA): TGTGCCAGCAGTTACTCTGACAGGATATACGAGCAGTACTTC. It is translated as CASSYSDRIYEQYF.

This clone was seen just once. The V call is TRBV4-3, the J call TRBJ2-1; no definite D call. CDR3 length: 15 residues. Germline V lookup: CDR1 LGHNA, CDR2 YSLEER. V was pared by 0 bases and J by 0 bases, with 6 bases between. Here the CDR3 DNA reads TGCGCCAGCAGCCAAGATCTCAGCTCCTACAATGAGCAGTTCTTC. Amino acid sequence: CASSQDLSSYNEQFF.

The chain is built from TRBV9 and TRBJ1-3; the D gene is possibly TRBD1 (5 bases). Trimming pared 2 bases from V and 4 bases from J, leaving 13 bases between. CDR3 length: 15 amino acids. Germline V gives CDR1 SGDLS, CDR2 YYNGEE. This CDR3 is CASSVQGVYGNTIYF. The CDR3 DNA reads TGTGCCAGCAGCGTTCAAGGGGTTTACGGAAACACCATATATTTT. Combining the CDR3 with reference TRBV9 and TRBJ1-3 gives the whole variable domain DSGVTQTPKHLITATGQRVTLRCSPRSGDLSVYWYQQSLDQGLQFLIQYYNGEERAKGNILERFSAQQFPDLHSELNLSSLELGDSALYFCASSVQGVYGNTIYFGEGSWLTVV.

This chain connects TRBV5-1 to TRBJ2-7, with a weak D call TRBD1 (6 bases). The ends were cut back, 4 bases at V and 5 bases at J, with 13 bases in the middle. The CDR3 is 13 residues long. Germline CDR1 reads SGHRS; CDR2 reads YFSETQ. CDR3 bases: TGCGCCAGCAGCAGGGCAGGGGATGACGAGCAGTACTTC. Its protein is CASSRAGDDEQYF.

This clone showed up just once. In DNA form, the CDR3 reads TGTGCCGACGGGAGAGATACGCAGTATTTT. Its translation is CADGRDTQYF. The chain links TRBV2 to TRBJ2-3; tentative D call: TRBD2 (6 bases). V was shortened by 11 bases and J by 5 bases, with 8 bases between the two germline ends. CDR3 length: 10 amino acids. Germline V gives CDR1 SNHLY, CDR2 FYNNEI.

The chain has TRBV7-9 and TRBJ1-2; TRBD1 is a possible D gene (5 bases). The CDR3 extends over 16 amino acids. Germline CDR1 is SEHNR and CDR2 is FQNEAQ (reference sequence). Deletions cut 5 bases from V and 2 bases from J, with 18 bases between. The CDR3 sequence: CASSHDTRQNNYGYTF. The CDR3 coding sequence is TGTGCCAGCAGCCACGATACTAGACAGAACAACTATGGCTACACCTTC.

V and J are TRBV4-1 and TRBJ2-3, with TRBD1 identical over 7 bases. This CDR3 region has 18 residues. The junction had 11 bases not matched to a gene; V was cut back by 1 base and J by 1 base. From germline, CDR1 is MGHRA and CDR2 YSYEKL. The CDR3 loop reads CASSQGLPDRDGTDTQYF. As DNA, the CDR3 is TGCGCCAGCAGCCAAGGACTACCCGACAGGGACGGCACAGATACGCAGTATTTT.

There are a few counts of this clone. The chain links TRBV7-9 to TRBJ1-3; D is perhaps TRBD1 (5 bases). The CDR3 is 14 residues long. V was pared by 6 bases and J by 6 bases, with 15 bases between. Germline loops: CDR1 SEHNR, CDR2 FQNEAQ (reference sequence). The CDR3 protein is CASRQGQGENTIYF. The DNA of the CDR3 is TGTGCCAGCAGACAAGGACAAGGTGAAAACACCATATATTTT.

The chain is built from TRBV5-1 and TRBJ1-1, with TRBD1 matching 7 bases. After removal of 4 bases from V and 7 bases from J, the junction contained 7 bases not matched to a gene. The CDR3 runs 13 residues. CDR1 is SGHRS and CDR2 is YFSETQ in the germline V gene. The CDR3 DNA reads TGCGCCAGCAGCAACGGACAGGCCAATGAAGCTTTCTTT. Residues: CASSNGQANEAFF.

This chain uses TRBV2 with TRBJ1-1; 7 nucleotides agree with TRBD1. The CDR3 runs 13 residues. Germline CDR1 reads SNHLY; CDR2 reads FYNNEI. Trimming took 6 bases from V and 0 from J; bases not matched to a gene: 1. The CDR3 region has the DNA TGTGCCAGCAGCGGACAGGTGAACACTGAAGCTTTCTTT. It translates to CASSGQVNTEAFF.

This chain connects TRBV12-5 to TRBJ1-6, with unresolved D. CDR1 LGHNT and CDR2 FRNRAP come from the germline V gene. This CDR3 has 13 amino acids. Deletions cut 3 bases from V and 11 bases from J, with 11 bases between. In DNA, the CDR3 is TGTGCTAGTGGTTTTCGTCAACCCGCACCCCTCCACTTT. Translated: CASGFRQPAPLHF. Full variable domain (rest looked up from reference TRBV12-5 and TRBJ1-6): DARVTQTPRHKVTEMGQEVTMRCQPILGHNTVFWYRQTMMQGLELLAYFRNRAPLDDSGMPKDRFSAEMPDATLATLKIQPSEPRDSAVYFCASGFRQPAPLHFGNGTRLTVT.

This chain links TRBV27 with TRBJ2-1, with D hard to call. Trimming removed 3 bases at V and 1 base at J, with 7 bases between. The CDR3 runs to 14 residues. CDR1 and CDR2 from the germline V gene are MNHEY and SMNVEV (reference sequence). The CDR3 here is CASSLTVSYNEQFF. In DNA, the CDR3 is TGTGCCAGCAGTTTGACGGTATCCTACAATGAGCAGTTCTTC.

The CDR3 sequence is CAIRKQGGTEAFF. The CDR3 nucleotides read TGTGCCATCAGGAAACAGGGAGGGACTGAAGCTTTCTTT. This chain links TRBV10-3 with TRBJ1-1, with TRBD1 as a possible D gene (6 bases). Germline assignment: CDR1 ENHRY and CDR2 SYGVKD. The V and J ends lost 6 bases and 5 bases respectively, with 13 bases between them. This CDR3 region has 13 residues.

V and J are TRBV9 and TRBJ2-1; D assignment may be TRBD1 or TRBD2 (5 bases each). Germline CDR1 reads SGDLS; CDR2 reads YYNGEE. There are 14 residues in the CDR3. V dropped 3 bases and J dropped 5 bases, with 12 bases sitting between them. DNA of the CDR3: TGTGCCAGCAGCGCAACCGGGACCAACAATGAGCAGTTCTTC. Translated, it gives CASSATGTNNEQFF.

The chain employs TRBV4-3 and TRBJ1-2; 8 bases are a match to TRBD1. The V and J ends lost 4 bases and 4 bases, in that order; junction bases with no gene match: 8. Germline CDR1 reads LGHNA; CDR2 reads YSLEER. This CDR3 has 15 amino acids. The CDR3 DNA follows: TGCGCCAGCAGCCCCTCGACAGGGGAGGCCTATGGCTACACCTTC. Its translation is CASSPSTGEAYGYTF.

The genes are TRBV10-2 and TRBJ2-3; 8 bases agree with TRBD1. This CDR3 region has 15 residues. The V segment lost 2 bases and the J segment 1 base; nucleotides outside the gene matches: 2. Germline lookup yields CDR1 WSHSY and CDR2 SAAADI. CDR3 bases: TGCGCCAGCAGTGAGCCGGGACAGGGCACAGATACGCAGTATTTT. Translation: CASSEPGQGTDTQYF.